These T cell receptor beta chains were read from a single sample in a study of blood T cell repertoires in COVID-19. Assay: immunoSEQ multiplex PCR; the TCRdb copy retains only in-frame clones and omits some. The sample holds under 130,000 clones, roughly nine tenths seen once. The specimen sequenced was peripheral blood. Every receptor here comes from an elderly woman with acute or convalescent COVID-19. CDR3s include the opening cysteine and the closing phenylalanine or tryptophan. D genes are given only for firm matches. Where a row states a size, it is once, few, many or the class of an expanded clone; other rows omit it.

clone size	V gene	J gene	D gene	CDR3 DNA	CDR3 protein
few	TRBV2	TRBJ1-5	NA	TGTGCCAGCCACATGTATAGCAATCAGCCCCAGCATTTT	CASHMYSNQPQHF
NA	TRBV28	TRBJ1-1	TRBD1	TGTGCCAGCAGAACCGCCGGGACAGGGGGAAGTCACGCTGAAGCTTTCTTT	CASRTAGTGGSHAEAFF
NA	TRBV6-7	TRBJ2-2	NA	TGTGCCAGCAGTTACGGGGAGTCGGCTAACGCGAACACCGGGGAGCTGTTTTTT	CASSYGESANANTGELFF
NA	TRBV27	TRBJ1-6	NA	TGTGCCAGCAGTTTAACAGGGTTGGCCTATAATTCACCCCTCCACTTT	CASSLTGLAYNSPLHF
NA	TRBV7-2	TRBJ1-1	NA	TGTGCCAGCAGCTTTTGGGGGCGAGTTGAAGCTTTCTTT	CASSFWGRVEAFF
NA	TRBV6-5	TRBJ1-5	NA	TGTGCCAGCGCCAGGTCACGCGGGCAGCCCCAGCATTTT	CASARSRGQPQHF
NA	TRBV10-2	TRBJ1-5	TRBD1	TGCGCCAGCAGTGTAGACAGGGACGATCAGCCCCAGCATTTT	CASSVDRDDQPQHF
NA	TRBV18	TRBJ2-2	NA	TGTGCCAGCTCATATTACCCCAGAAACACCGGGGAGCTGTTTTTT	CASSYYPRNTGELFF
NA	TRBV7-9	TRBJ2-3	TRBD1	TGTGCCAGCAGCTTCTCGAGACAGGGCAATACGCAGTATTTT	CASSFSRQGNTQYF
NA	TRBV5-1	TRBJ1-2	TRBD1	TGCGCCAGCAGCCACGGACAGGGCGACTATGGCTACACCTTC	CASSHGQGDYGYTF
once	TRBV19	TRBJ1-4	NA	TGTGCCAGTAGTATCCATCTCCCCCGAGGGCCCGTTAGCGCGGCTAATGAAAAACTGTTTTTT	CASSIHLPRGPVSAANEKLFF
NA	TRBV30	TRBJ1-5	TRBD1	TGTGCCTGGTGGACAGGGGGTTTCGGGCAGCCCCAGCATTTT	CAWWTGGFGQPQHF
NA	TRBV4-3	TRBJ2-3	NA	TGCGCCAGCAGCCAAGAATTACAGGGATTCACAGATACGCAGTATTTT	CASSQELQGFTDTQYF
NA	TRBV12-5	TRBJ2-7	NA	TGTGCTAGTGGTTTGACCCTAGATCACTACGAGCAGTACTTC	CASGLTLDHYEQYF
NA	TRBV12-3/TRBV12-4	TRBJ1-5	NA	TGTGCCAGCAGTTTGGGGGCTGGTCAGCCCCAGCATTTT	CASSLGAGQPQHF
few	TRBV20-1	TRBJ2-3	NA	TGCAGTGCTAGTCGCCCGTCAGGGGCCACAGATACGCAGTATTTT	CSASRPSGATDTQYF
NA	TRBV6-5	TRBJ1-6	TRBD1	TGTGCCAGCAGTTACACAGGGACAGGGCGACCACCCCTCCACTTT	CASSYTGTGRPPLHF
NA	TRBV12-3/TRBV12-4	TRBJ2-5	NA	TGTGCCAGCAGTTTTGGCAGTCAAGAGACCCAGTACTTC	CASSFGSQETQYF
NA	TRBV2	TRBJ2-5	NA	TGTGCCAGCAGCGGGACAAACCGCGACCAGTACTTC	CASSGTNRDQYF
NA	TRBV11-2	TRBJ2-1	NA	TGTGCCAGCAGCTTAGATATATTGGGGCACCACCTGGCCTACAATGAGCAGTTCTTC	CASSLDILGHHLAYNEQFF
NA	TRBV11-2	TRBJ2-7	TRBD1	TGTGCCAGCAGCTTATACAGGGGGGATTACGAGCAGTACTTC	CASSLYRGDYEQYF
once	TRBV9	TRBJ2-3	NA	TGTGCCAGCAGCGTCCTAAATATTGATACGCAGTATTTT	CASSVLNIDTQYF
NA	TRBV5-1	TRBJ1-1	NA	TGCGCCAGCAGCTTTACAGTGAACACTGAAGCTTTCTTT	CASSFTVNTEAFF
few	TRBV4-1	TRBJ1-6	NA	TGCGCCAGCAGCCAAACCGGGACTAGTTCACCCCTCCACTTT	CASSQTGTSSPLHF
NA	TRBV19	TRBJ2-7	TRBD2	TGTGCCAGTAGTTCGCCGCCGGGGGGTGGATCCTACGAGCAGTACTTC	CASSSPPGGGSYEQYF
NA	TRBV30	TRBJ1-2	NA	TGTGCCTGGAGTGTACCACGCCTGGGGGCGAGCTATGGCTACACCTTC	CAWSVPRLGASYGYTF
NA	TRBV10-1	TRBJ2-3	TRBD2	TGCGCCAGCAGTGACGGACTAGCGGGGGGGAACACAGATACGCAGTATTTT	CASSDGLAGGNTDTQYF
once	TRBV5-4	TRBJ2-3	NA	TGTGCCAGCAGCTTTAGTCCAAGAGATACGCAGTATTTT	CASSFSPRDTQYF
once	TRBV5-5	TRBJ2-7	TRBD1	TGTGCCAGCAGCGCCGGACAGGCCGGTGCCGAGCAGTACTTC	CASSAGQAGAEQYF
once	TRBV7-3	TRBJ1-4	NA	TGTGCCAGCAGCACGGACATGTTT	CASSTDMF
NA	TRBV5-1	TRBJ1-5	NA	TGCGCCAGCAGCTTGGCAGGGATGGGCAATCAGCCCCAGCATTTT	CASSLAGMGNQPQHF
NA	TRBV2	TRBJ1-2	NA	TGTGCCAACCTAACAGGGAACTATGGCTACACCTTC	CANLTGNYGYTF
NA	TRBV7-9	TRBJ2-7	TRBD1	TGTGCCAGCAGCCTTGATTGGACAGGGTGGTACTTC	CASSLDWTGWYF
NA	TRBV9	TRBJ1-3	NA	TGTGCCAGCAGCGTTGAGGGAGTCTCTGGAAACACCATATATTTT	CASSVEGVSGNTIYF
NA	TRBV5-5	TRBJ1-6	NA	TGTGCCAGCAGTTATGGCGGGAGGGCCAGAGTAGATAATTCACCCCTCCACTTT	CASSYGGRARVDNSPLHF
NA	TRBV28	TRBJ1-2	NA	TGTGCCAGCAGCCTGACAGAAAACTATGGCTACACCTTC	CASSLTENYGYTF
NA	TRBV6-5	TRBJ1-2	TRBD1	TGTGCCAGCAGCAACCCGGGACAGGTTACGGGCTACACCTTC	CASSNPGQVTGYTF
NA	TRBV3-1/TRBV3-2	TRBJ2-3	TRBD2	TGTGCCAGCAGCCCCCTGGCGGGGGGCAGCACAGATACGCAGTATTTT	CASSPLAGGSTDTQYF
few	TRBV9	TRBJ1-3	NA	TGTGCCAGCAGCGTAGTCGGTTCTGGAAACACCATATATTTT	CASSVVGSGNTIYF
once	TRBV18	TRBJ2-7	TRBD1	TGTGCCAGCTCACCTGGGACAGGGGACTCCTACGAGCAGTACTTC	CASSPGTGDSYEQYF
NA	TRBV10-3	TRBJ1-1	TRBD1	TGTGCCATCAGTGAGTCGGCGGGGACAGGGACGGAGGCTTTCTTT	CAISESAGTGTEAFF
once	TRBV27	TRBJ2-3	TRBD2	TGTGCCAGCAGTCTCAGCGGGGTATACACAGATACGCAGTATTTT	CASSLSGVYTDTQYF
once	TRBV6-5	TRBJ1-1	NA	TGTGCCAGCAGTTCGGCAGGGTACAACACTGAAGCTTTCTTT	CASSSAGYNTEAFF
NA	TRBV30	TRBJ2-7	TRBD2	TGTGCCTGGACACCTAGCGGGACCTACGAGCAGTACTTC	CAWTPSGTYEQYF
NA	TRBV7-9	TRBJ1-2	NA	TGTGCCAGCAGCGGCGGGGTCGGTGTCTATGGCTACACCTTC	CASSGGVGVYGYTF
NA	TRBV7-9	TRBJ2-1	NA	TGTGCCAGCAGCTCTTTTAGGGGTCTTTCCTACAATGAGCAGTTCTTC	CASSSFRGLSYNEQFF
NA	TRBV28	TRBJ2-1	TRBD2	TGTGCCAGCAGTTTATCTCCCGGACTAGGGGCGATGGATAATGAGCAGTTCTTC	CASSLSPGLGAMDNEQFF
NA	TRBV19	TRBJ1-4	NA	TGTGCCAGTAGCCGAACAGGGCGAAGCGCAACTAATGAAAAACTGTTTTTT	CASSRTGRSATNEKLFF
NA	TRBV7-9	TRBJ2-7	TRBD1	TGTGCCAGCAGCCTCGACAGGGGTTACGAGCAGTACTTC	CASSLDRGYEQYF
NA	TRBV3-1/TRBV3-2	TRBJ1-4	NA	TGTGCCAGCAGCCAAGCCACTCGTGAAAAACTGTTTTTT	CASSQATREKLFF
NA	TRBV4-3	TRBJ1-5	NA	TGCGCCAGCAGCCAAGTACAGGGCAATCAGCCCCAGCATTTT	CASSQVQGNQPQHF
NA	TRBV4-3	TRBJ1-5	NA	TGCGCCAGCAGCCGAGACAGACACAATCAGCCCCAGCATTTT	CASSRDRHNQPQHF
NA	TRBV18	TRBJ2-5	NA	TGTGCCAGCTCACCACCGTTGGGGCTTATCCAAGAGACCCAGTACTTC	CASSPPLGLIQETQYF
NA	TRBV5-1	TRBJ2-7	NA	TGCGCCAGCAGCCTGGATGGGGGGGAGCAGTACTTC	CASSLDGGEQYF
NA	TRBV3-1/TRBV3-2	TRBJ2-7	TRBD1	TGTGCCAGCAGCCTAGGGAGTCGGGACAGGGTTGAAGAGCAGTACTTC	CASSLGSRDRVEEQYF